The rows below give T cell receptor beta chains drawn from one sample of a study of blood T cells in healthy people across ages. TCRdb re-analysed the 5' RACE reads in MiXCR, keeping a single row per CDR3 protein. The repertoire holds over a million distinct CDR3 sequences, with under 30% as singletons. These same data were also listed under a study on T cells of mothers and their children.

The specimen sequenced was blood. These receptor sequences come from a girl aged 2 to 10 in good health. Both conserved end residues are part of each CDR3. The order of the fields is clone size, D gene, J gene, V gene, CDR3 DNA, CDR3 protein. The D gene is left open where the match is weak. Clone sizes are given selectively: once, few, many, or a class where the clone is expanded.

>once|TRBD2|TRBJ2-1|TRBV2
TGTGCCAGCTGCCTAGCGGGAGGGCAGCGGGATGAGCAGTTCTTC
CASCLAGGQRDEQFF
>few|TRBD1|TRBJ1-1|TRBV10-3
TGTGCCATCAGTGCTGGCTCAGGGGGTACTGAAGCTTTCTTT
CAISAGSGGTEAFF
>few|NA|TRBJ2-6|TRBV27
TGTGCCAGCACTTTATTCTGGTGGTCTGGGGCCAACGTCCTGACTTTC
CASTLFWWSGANVLTF
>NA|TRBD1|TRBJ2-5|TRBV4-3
TGCGCCAGCAGCCAAGATTTGGGACAGGGTCACGAGACCCAGTACTTC
CASSQDLGQGHETQYF
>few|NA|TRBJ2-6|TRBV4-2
TGTGCCAGCAGCCAAGAAGAGGGTGCCTCTGGGGCCAACGTCCTGACTTTC
CASSQEEGASGANVLTF
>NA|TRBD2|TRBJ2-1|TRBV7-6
TGTGCCAGCAGCACGATGACTAGCGGGATTGAGCAGTTCTTC
CASSTMTSGIEQFF
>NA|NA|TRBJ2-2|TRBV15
TGTGCCACCAGCCGGGGCACCGGGGAGCTGTTTTTT
CATSRGTGELFF
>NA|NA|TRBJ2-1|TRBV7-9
TGTGCCAGCAGCCCTCAGTCCCCCCACAATGAGCAGTTCTTC
CASSPQSPHNEQFF
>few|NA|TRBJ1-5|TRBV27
TGTGCCAGCAGTTTAAACCCCTTAGGTGGTCAGCCCCAGCATTTT
CASSLNPLGGQPQHF
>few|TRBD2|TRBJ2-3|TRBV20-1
TGCAGTGCCCATACTAGCGGGGGGTTCGCAGATACGCAGTATTTT
CSAHTSGGFADTQYF
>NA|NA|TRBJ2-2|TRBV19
TGTGCCAGTAGTGAGAATACGGACTCCACCGGGGAGCTGTTTTTT
CASSENTDSTGELFF
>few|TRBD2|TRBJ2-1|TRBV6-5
TGTGCCAGCAGGGGAGGGCCTCGTAAGTTTATGAATGAGCAGTTCTTC
CASRGGPRKFMNEQFF
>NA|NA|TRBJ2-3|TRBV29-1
TGCAGCGTTGATGGCGATGAGGGAAGCACAGATACGCAGTATTTT
CSVDGDEGSTDTQYF
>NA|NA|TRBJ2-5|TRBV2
TGTGCCAGCAGGGCCCGACAGAACCAAGAGACCCAGTACTTC
CASRARQNQETQYF
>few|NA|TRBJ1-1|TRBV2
TGTGCCAGCCAATCCAGGGGCCCCAACACTGAAGCTTTCTTT
CASQSRGPNTEAFF
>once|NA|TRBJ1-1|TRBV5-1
TGCGCCAGCAGCTCGGGACGGACAGCAGGGACCGACACTGAAGCTTTCTTT
CASSSGRTAGTDTEAFF
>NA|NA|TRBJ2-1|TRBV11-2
TGTGCCAGCAGCTTAATCGTAGCGTTAAATGAGCAGTTCTTC
CASSLIVALNEQFF
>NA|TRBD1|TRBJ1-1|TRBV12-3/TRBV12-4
TGTGCCAGCAACCCGACAGGGATGAACACTGAAGCTTTCTTT
CASNPTGMNTEAFF
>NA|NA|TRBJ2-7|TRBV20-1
TGCAGTGCTAGATATGGCGTTGGGGGGCGAGGTTACGAGCAGTACTTC
CSARYGVGGRGYEQYF
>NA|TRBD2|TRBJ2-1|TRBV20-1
TGCAGTGCTGGACTAGCGGGGAAAAATGAGCAGTTCTTC
CSAGLAGKNEQFF
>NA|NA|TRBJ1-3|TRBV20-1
TGCAGTGTTCCCCCTCTGAGGGACGGGGAGACTGGAAACACCATATATTTT
CSVPPLRDGETGNTIYF
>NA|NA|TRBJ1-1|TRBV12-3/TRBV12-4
TGTGCCAGCAGTTTAGGGGGGGATGAAGCTTTCTTT
CASSLGGDEAFF
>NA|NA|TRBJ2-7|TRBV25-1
TGTGCCAGCAGTCAAGGGGTCAGCGGGTACTACGAGCAGTACTTC
CASSQGVSGYYEQYF
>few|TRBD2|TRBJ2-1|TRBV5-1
TGCGCCAGCAGCTTGGAAGCGGGAGACCCCACCAATGAGCAGTTCTTC
CASSLEAGDPTNEQFF
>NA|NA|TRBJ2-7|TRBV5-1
TGCGCCAGCAGCTTCTTCGGACCGGACTCCTACGAGCAGTACTTC
CASSFFGPDSYEQYF
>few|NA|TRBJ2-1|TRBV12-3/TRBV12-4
TGTGCCAGCAGTTTAGTGGGCGGAGGCGTTGAGCAGTTCTTC
CASSLVGGGVEQFF
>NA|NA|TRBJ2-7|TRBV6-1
TGTGCCAGCAGTGAAGAACCGGGTCCGACCTACGAGCAGTACTTC
CASSEEPGPTYEQYF
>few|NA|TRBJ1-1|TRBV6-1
TGTGCCAGCAGGGCCGGGATCACTGAAGCTTTCTTT
CASRAGITEAFF
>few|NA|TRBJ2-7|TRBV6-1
TGTGCCAGCACTTACACGGCGGGCGAGCAGTACTTC
CASTYTAGEQYF
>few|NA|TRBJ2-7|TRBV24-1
TGTGCCACCAGTGAAGGTCTCGAGCAGTACTTC
CATSEGLEQYF
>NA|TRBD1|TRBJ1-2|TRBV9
TGTGCCAGCAGCGGATTACAGGGGTCCCAAGGAGGTGGTGGCTACACCTTC
CASSGLQGSQGGGGYTF
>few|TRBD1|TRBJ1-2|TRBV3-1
TGTGCCAGCAGCCCCATTGGGGAGGGGGCGAGGGGCTACACCTTC
CASSPIGEGARGYTF
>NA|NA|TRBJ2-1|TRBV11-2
TGTGCCAGCAGCTTAGCAGGGATGGGGTCCTACAATGAGCAGTTCTTC
CASSLAGMGSYNEQFF
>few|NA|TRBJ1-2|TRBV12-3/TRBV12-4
TGTGCCAGCAGTTTAGCTCTCGCCGGGCCGAGGGGCTACACCTTC
CASSLALAGPRGYTF
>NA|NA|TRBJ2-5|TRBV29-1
TGCAGCGTTGAGGGGAAAGAGACCCAGTACTTC
CSVEGKETQYF
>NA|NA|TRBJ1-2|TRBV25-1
TGTGCCAGCAGTGAAGTTGGCTCTTCGATCTATGGCTACACCTTC
CASSEVGSSIYGYTF
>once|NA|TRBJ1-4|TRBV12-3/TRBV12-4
TGTGCCAGCAGTACACCCGGGATCCGGGGGGAAAAACTGTTTTTT
CASSTPGIRGEKLFF
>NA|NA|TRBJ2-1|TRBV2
TGTGCCAGCAGAATCAATGAGCAGTTCTTC
CASRINEQFF
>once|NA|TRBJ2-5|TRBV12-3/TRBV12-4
TGTGCCAGCAGTTTAGGGCTACAGGGAGTTGGAGAGACCCAGTACTTC
CASSLGLQGVGETQYF
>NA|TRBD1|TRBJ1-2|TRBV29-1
TGCAGCGTTGAAGACCTAGACAGGGGGTATGGCTACACCTTC
CSVEDLDRGYGYTF
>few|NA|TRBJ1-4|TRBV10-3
TGTGCCACACGGGACTCACGAACTAATGAAAAACTGTTTTTT
CATRDSRTNEKLFF
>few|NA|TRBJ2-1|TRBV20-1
TGCAGTGCTCCAACCCCAGTGGGCGAGCAGTTCTTC
CSAPTPVGEQFF
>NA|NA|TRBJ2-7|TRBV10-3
TGTGCCATCAGTGAGCCTTCCGAGGGGGAGGGCTCCTACGAGCAGTACTTC
CAISEPSEGEGSYEQYF
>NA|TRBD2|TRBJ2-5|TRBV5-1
TGCGCCAGCAGCTGGGGGGGGTACCAAGAGACCCAGTACTTC
CASSWGGYQETQYF
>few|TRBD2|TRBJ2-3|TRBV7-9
TGTGCCAGCAGCTTAGCGGGAGGGAAGCCACACACAGATACGCAGTATTTT
CASSLAGGKPHTDTQYF
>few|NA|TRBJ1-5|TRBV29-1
TGCAGCGCCGTACAGGGCCTTGGGCAGCCCCAGCATTTT
CSAVQGLGQPQHF
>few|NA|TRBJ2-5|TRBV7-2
TGTGCCAGCAGCTTAGTCCCTAGCAACGCTCCCAGAGAGACCCAGTACTTC
CASSLVPSNAPRETQYF
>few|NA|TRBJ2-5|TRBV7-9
TGTGCCAGCAGCCGAAGGGGTGGGGAAGAGACCCAGTACTTC
CASSRRGGEETQYF
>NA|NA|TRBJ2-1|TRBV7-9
TGTGCCAGCAGCTTAGGGTTGGACACGACGTACAATGAGCAGTTCTTC
CASSLGLDTTYNEQFF
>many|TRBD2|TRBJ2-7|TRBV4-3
TGCGCCAGCAGCCGGGGACTAGGGCGATACGAGCAGTACTTC
CASSRGLGRYEQYF
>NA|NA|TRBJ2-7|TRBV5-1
TGCGCCAGCGGCTTGGTATCGGAACCCGACGAGCAGTACTTC
CASGLVSEPDEQYF
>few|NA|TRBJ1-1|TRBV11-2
TGTGCCAGCGACCCAGGGAACACTGAAGCTTTCTTT
CASDPGNTEAFF
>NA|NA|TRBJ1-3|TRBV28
TGTGCCAGCAGCCAAGCCCCGGCAGCTTTTGGAAACACCATATATTTT
CASSQAPAAFGNTIYF
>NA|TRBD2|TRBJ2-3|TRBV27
TGTGCCAGCACTCCCGGACTAGCGCGCCCCTTATTCGGTACGCAGTATTTT
CASTPGLARPLFGTQYF
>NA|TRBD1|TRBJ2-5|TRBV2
TGTGCCATCGAAGCCCGGACAGGGACCAAGTTAGGTTTGGAGACCCAGTACTTC
CAIEARTGTKLGLETQYF
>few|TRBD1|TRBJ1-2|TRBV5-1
TGCGCCAGCAGCAACCGGGACAGCTCCTTCCTATCCTATGGCTACACCTTC
CASSNRDSSFLSYGYTF